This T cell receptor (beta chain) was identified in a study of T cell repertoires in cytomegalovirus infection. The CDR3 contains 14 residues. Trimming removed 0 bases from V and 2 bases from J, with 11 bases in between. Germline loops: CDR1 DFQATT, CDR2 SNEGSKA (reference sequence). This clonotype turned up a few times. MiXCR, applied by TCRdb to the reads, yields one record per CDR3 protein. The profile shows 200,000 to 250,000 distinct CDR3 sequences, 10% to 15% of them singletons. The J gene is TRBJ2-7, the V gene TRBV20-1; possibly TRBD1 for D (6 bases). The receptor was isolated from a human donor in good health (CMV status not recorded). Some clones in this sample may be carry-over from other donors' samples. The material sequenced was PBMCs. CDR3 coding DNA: TGCAGTGCTAGAGATACAGCAGGGGCCTACGAGCAGTACTTC. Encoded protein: CSARDTAGAYEQYF.